A selection of T cell receptor beta chains follows, all from one sample in a study of T cell responses to AZD1222 COVID-19 vaccine. Only in-frame clones appear in the TCRdb table, and some are missing; sequencing was by immunoSEQ multiplex PCR. This sample carries about 150,000 clones, about 92% of them seen once, and the ten largest clones take under 20%. The sample was peripheral blood, taken on day 0 of AZD1222 vaccination. All receptors derive from an adult in good health. CDR3s leave out the opening cysteine and the closing phenylalanine or tryptophan. Fields, in order: V gene, clone size, J gene, CDR3 protein. For some rows the clone size is stated as once, few or many, or as a class when expanded; others skip it.

V: TRBV7-2; size: .; J: TRBJ2-1; CDR3: ASSLIGSASGGAYEQF
V: TRBV7-2; size: .; J: TRBJ2-1; CDR3: ASSLGYRGGVYNEQF
V: TRBV11-2; size: once; J: TRBJ2-7; CDR3: ASSLKLAGVNEQY
V: TRBV29-1; size: .; J: TRBJ2-7; CDR3: SVVVAGTTYEQY
V: TRBV6-4; size: .; J: TRBJ2-7; CDR3: ASSDSGVAGKVYEQY
V: TRBV2; size: .; J: TRBJ1-5; CDR3: ASSLGQGGQPQH
V: TRBV7-3; size: .; J: TRBJ2-7; CDR3: ASSFDPGLEQY
V: TRBV4-1; size: .; J: TRBJ2-1; CDR3: ASSQEQGPLAGGGNEQF
V: TRBV5-4; size: .; J: TRBJ1-2; CDR3: ASSLGGGPGLGYGYT
V: TRBV20-1; size: .; J: TRBJ1-1; CDR3: RLGTGTEAF